This TCR beta chain is drawn from a study of radiation and T cells in renal cell carcinoma. On the study more broadly: Nephrectomy followed 15 Gy stereotactic body radiation by 4 weeks.

Repertoires were generated with immunoSEQ multiplex PCR, while TCRdb's copy carries only in-frame clones and drops some. Among some 150,000 clones listed, less than 85% were seen once. The CDR3 has 13 residues. Germline values: CDR1 MNHEY, CDR2 SMNVEV (reference sequence). V lost 5 bases and J lost 8, with 14 bases in between. Noted time point: baseline pretreatment blood. As for treatment: 15 Gy SBRT to primary tumor, nephrectomy 4 weeks later. This renal cell carcinoma was of the clear cell type. Sequencing was performed on blood, taken from a patient whose treatment included radiotherapy and nephrectomy. The chain couples TRBV27 to TRBJ2-3; no clear D. The receptor comes from a woman between 45 and 60 years old with renal cell carcinoma. The CDR3 here is CASSRNSVGTQYF. The DNA for the CDR3 is TGTGCCAGCAGTCGTAATTCAGTCGGTACGCAGTATTTT.